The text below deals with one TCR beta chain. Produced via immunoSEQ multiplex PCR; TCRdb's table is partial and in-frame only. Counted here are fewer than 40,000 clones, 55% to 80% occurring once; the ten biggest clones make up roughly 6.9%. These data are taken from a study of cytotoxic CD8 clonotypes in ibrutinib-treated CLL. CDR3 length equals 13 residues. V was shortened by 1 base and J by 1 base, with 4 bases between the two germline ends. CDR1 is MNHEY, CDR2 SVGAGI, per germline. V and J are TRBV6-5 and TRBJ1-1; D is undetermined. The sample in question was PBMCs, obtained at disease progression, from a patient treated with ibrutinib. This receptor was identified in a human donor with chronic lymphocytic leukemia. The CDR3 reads CASSYLTNTEAFF. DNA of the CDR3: TGTGCCAGCAGTTACTTAACGAACACTGAAGCTTTCTTT.